One sample yielded the 18 T cell receptor beta chains listed below, sequenced in a study of control samples from healthy donors and cancer patients. Repertoires were generated with immunoSEQ multiplex PCR, while TCRdb's copy carries only in-frame clones and drops some. Seen here are approximately 140,000 clones, approximately 92% observed once, and the top ten hold around 11%. The sample taken for sequencing was blood. Every receptor here comes from a man aged 30-40 years in good health.

Only one count was recorded for this clone. The rearrangement joins TRBV10-3 to TRBJ2-3; the match to TRBD1 covers 8 bases. CDR3 length: 15 amino acids. Losses at the gene ends were 3 bases for V and 3 bases for J; bases not matched to a gene: 5. Germline assignment: CDR1 ENHRY and CDR2 SYGVKD. The CDR3 nucleotides are TGTGCCATCAGTGAAGGGACAGGTCGGACAGATACGCAGTATTTT. Its translation: CAISEGTGRTDTQYF.

The chain recombines TRBV2 with TRBJ1-4; 7 bases line up with TRBD1. Germline V gives CDR1 SNHLY, CDR2 FYNNEI. This CDR3 has 16 amino acids. V lost 6 bases to trimming and J lost 8 bases; unmatched junction nucleotides: 15. This CDR3 is CASRRRADRVEEKLFF. The CDR3 DNA is TGTGCCAGCAGGAGAAGGGCCGACAGGGTGGAAGAAAAACTGTTTTTT.

This clone has a single count. This sequence joins TRBV29-1 and TRBJ2-1; tentatively, D is TRBD1 (5 bases). The germline V and J ends were trimmed by 7 bases and 7 bases, with 11 bases remaining between them. Germline CDR1 SQVTM, CDR2 ANQGSEA. The CDR3 covers 11 residues. Here the CDR3 DNA reads TGCAGCGGCGACAGTGTTAATGAGCAGTTCTTC. Translated, it gives CSGDSVNEQFF.

The CDR3 region has the DNA TGTGCCAGCAGGCGGACAGGGGGTCAAGAGACCCAGTACTTC. As protein: CASRRTGGQETQYF. The V and J genes are TRBV11-3 and TRBJ2-5, with 10 bases aligning to TRBD1. Germline values: CDR1 SGHNT, CDR2 YENEEA. The CDR3 contains 14 residues. V gave up 6 bases and J gave up 2 bases; unmatched junction bases: 3. Complete variable domain (other parts from reference TRBV11-3 and TRBJ2-5): EAGVVQSPRYKIIEKKQPVAFWCNPISGHNTLYWYLQNLGQGPELLIRYENEEAVDDSQLPKDRFSAERLKGVDSTLKIQPAELGDSAVYLCASRRTGGQETQYFGPGTRLLVL.

The chain employs TRBV2 and TRBJ1-3, with D possibly being TRBD1 (6 bases). This CDR3 comprises 15 residues. V lost 0 bases and J 2 bases, leaving 8 bases between the germline ends. Germline V gives CDR1 SNHLY, CDR2 FYNNEI. As DNA, the CDR3 is TGTGCCAGCAGTGAAGCGCGACAGGCTGGAAACACCATATATTTT. Translated, it gives CASSEARQAGNTIYF.

The chain couples TRBV11-1 to TRBJ1-1; a possible D gene is TRBD1 (6 bases). Germline CDR1 is SGHAT and CDR2 is FQDESV (reference sequence). CDR3 size: 15 residues. The ends were cut back, 1 base at V and 4 bases at J, with 13 bases in the middle. The CDR3 spells CASSLESGVSTEAFF. Written as DNA, the CDR3 is TGTGCCAGCAGCTTAGAGTCAGGGGTGAGCACTGAAGCTTTCTTT.

V and J are TRBV30 and TRBJ1-6; 9 nucleotides match TRBD1. Germline V lookup: CDR1 GTSNPN, CDR2 SVGIG (reference sequence). J lost 7 bases, V lost 6 bases, and 13 bases had no gene match. This CDR3 is built from 16 residues. CDR3 residues: CACLSAGQGWNSPLHF. In nucleotides, the CDR3 is TGTGCCTGCCTATCAGCCGGACAGGGGTGGAATTCACCCCTCCACTTT.

Notes on this clone: Other nucleotide sequences in the sample specify the same CDR3. The chain has TRBV28 and TRBJ2-2, with no clear D. Germline V CDR1 and CDR2: MDHEN, SYDVKM. The length of the CDR3 is 15 residues. Trimming pared 6 bases from V and 2 bases from J, leaving 13 bases between. CDR3 nucleotides: TGTGCCAGCAGCAGACGGACGGTTAACACCGGGGAGCTGTTTTTT. Amino acids: CASSRRTVNTGELFF.

This clone was counted only a few times. This chain joins TRBV15 and TRBJ2-5; 14 bases fit TRBD2. The CDR3 length is 15 residues. Per germline, CDR1 LNHNV and CDR2 YYDKDF (reference sequence). Losses at the gene ends were 4 bases for V and 5 bases for J; bases not matched to a gene: 3. CDR3 in amino acids: CATSIGTSGSETQYF. In DNA, the CDR3 is TGTGCCACCAGCATCGGGACTAGCGGGAGTGAGACCCAGTACTTC. The full variable domain, its missing parts supplied by reference TRBV15 and TRBJ2-5, is DAMVIQNPRYQVTQFGKPVTLSCSQTLNHNVMYWYQQKSSQAPKLLFHYYDKDFNNEADTPDNFQSRRPNTSFCFLDIRSPGLGDTAMYLCATSIGTSGSETQYFGPGTRLLVL.

The chain uses TRBV28 and TRBJ2-5, with TRBD2 matching 10 bases. Germline V gene sequence: CDR1 MDHEN, CDR2 SYDVKM. This CDR3 spans 18 amino acids. The ends lost 4 bases at V and 7 bases at J; junction bases unmatched: 18. CDR3 residues: CASSSRVGAGGPGGTQYF. CDR3 DNA sequence: TGTGCCAGCAGTTCGCGAGTCGGAGCGGGAGGGCCGGGTGGGACCCAGTACTTC.

The chain uses TRBV2 and TRBJ2-3; D is possibly TRBD1 (6 bases). Trimming stripped 9 bases from V and 2 bases from J, with 15 bases between. Germline CDR1 SNHLY, CDR2 FYNNEI. This CDR3 spans 14 amino acids. The CDR3 loop is CARKGEQYTDTQYF. The CDR3 DNA is TGTGCCAGAAAGGGGGAGCAGTACACAGATACGCAGTATTTT.

The chain recombines TRBV28 with TRBJ1-1; D perhaps matches TRBD1 (5 bases). There are 18 residues in the CDR3. CDR1 and CDR2 from the germline V gene are MDHEN and SYDVKM. Trimming cost V 4 bases and J 4 bases, with 25 bases left between them. DNA for the CDR3: TGTGCCAGCAGTTCTCAGGGTCTAGCTGCCTTCCACACCACTGAAGCTTTCTTT. Translation: CASSSQGLAAFHTTEAFF.

V gene TRBV7-2 combines with J gene TRBJ2-3; possibly TRBD1 or TRBD2 for D (5 bases each). Germline CDR1 is SGHTA and CDR2 is FQGNSA. The CDR3 is 16 amino acids. Trimming left V 3 bases short and J 5 bases short, with 18 bases between. CDR3 nucleotides: TGTGCCAGCAGCTTGAGGGGCCAGCGGTGGATAGATACGCAGTATTTT. It is translated as CASSLRGQRWIDTQYF.

The chain uses TRBV10-3 and TRBJ2-3; the match to TRBD2 covers 10 bases. Unmatched junction bases numbered 4, after V lost 7 bases and J lost 6 bases. From germline, CDR1 is ENHRY and CDR2 SYGVKD. The CDR3 length is 13 residues. The CDR3 region has the DNA TGTGCCATCACCCCTAGCGGGAGTGATACGCAGTATTTT. It encodes CAITPSGSDTQYF.

This rearrangement joins TRBV19 to TRBJ1-5; a weak D match, TRBD1 (5 bases). In germline, CDR1 is LNHDA, CDR2 SQIVND (reference sequence). The CDR3 has 13 amino acids. The V and J ends lost 5 bases and 3 bases respectively, with 8 bases between them. The CDR3 DNA is TGTGCCAGTAGTGCGACAGTCAATCAGCCCCAGCATTTT. Residues: CASSATVNQPQHF.

Only one count was recorded for this clone. The rearrangement joins TRBV19 to TRBJ1-4, with 12 bases fitting TRBD1. The CDR3 is made up of 16 amino acids. V dropped 4 bases and J dropped 6; count of bases not matched to a gene: 6. Germline V gives CDR1 LNHDA, CDR2 SQIVND (reference sequence). In DNA form, the CDR3 reads TGTGCCAGTAGTAGGGACAGGGGGCGGCGGGATGAAAAACTGTTTTTT. Protein product: CASSRDRGRRDEKLFF.

This sequence joins TRBV2 and TRBJ1-5, with D uncertain. V was shortened by 4 bases and J by 0 bases, with 10 bases between the two germline ends. CDR1 SNHLY and CDR2 FYNNEI come from the germline V gene. The CDR3 is 15 residues long. The CDR3 nucleotides are TGTGCCAGCAGTGTGGATCTCTATAGCAATCAGCCCCAGCATTTT. Translation gives CASSVDLYSNQPQHF.

The CDR3 nucleotides are TGTGCCACCAGAGAAAACCCGGGACTAGCATCGGGGGAGCAGTACTTC. Translation gives CATRENPGLASGEQYF. The rearrangement joins TRBV15 to TRBJ2-7; 9 bases fit TRBD2. This CDR3 is built from 16 residues. Germline loops: CDR1 LNHNV, CDR2 YYDKDF (reference sequence). Trimming at V came to 6 bases and at J to 7 bases, leaving 16 bases not matched to a gene.